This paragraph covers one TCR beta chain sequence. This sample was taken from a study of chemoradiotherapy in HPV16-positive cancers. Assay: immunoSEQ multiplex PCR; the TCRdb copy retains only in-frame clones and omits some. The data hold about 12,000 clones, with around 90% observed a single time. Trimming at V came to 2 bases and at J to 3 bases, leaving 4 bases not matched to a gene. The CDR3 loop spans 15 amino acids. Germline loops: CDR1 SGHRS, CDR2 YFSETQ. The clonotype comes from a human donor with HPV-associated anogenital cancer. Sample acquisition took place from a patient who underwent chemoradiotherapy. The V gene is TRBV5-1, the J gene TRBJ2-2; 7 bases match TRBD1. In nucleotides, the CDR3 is TGCGCCAGCAGCTTTCTAGGGGGCGACACCGGGGAGCTGTTTTTT. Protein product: CASSFLGGDTGELFF.